The T cell receptor beta chain under discussion was sequenced for a study of blood T cell repertoires in COVID-19. Whole-study context: Some COVID-19 samples were acute and others convalescent; all came from the United States, Italy and Spain. The cDNA or gDNA used as material had been derived from T cells, B-cell-depleted T cells, or PBMCs.

Germline assignment: CDR1 MDHEN and CDR2 SYDVKM. V lost 7 bases to trimming and J lost 4 bases; unmatched junction nucleotides: 10. The CDR3 is 16 residues long. The table lists this clone with a count of one. In the original analysis: The assay estimated nucleated cells by amplifying reference gene primers. Generated by immunoSEQ multiplex PCR, the TCRdb table keeps only in-frame clones and is missing some. The V and J calls and the clone size are those of that table, but D and trimming were determined from the DNA. The data contain 150,000 to 200,000 clones, 80% to 90% of them singletons. Specimen: peripheral blood. This receptor was obtained from a woman between 18 and 29 years old who had recovered from COVID-19. The V call is TRBV28, the J call TRBJ2-2, with TRBD2 matching 9 bases. CDR3 nucleotide sequence: TGTGCCAGCACCCAGGGTAGCGGGAGTTTCACCGGGGAGCTGTTTTTT. Its protein is CASTQGSGSFTGELFF.